This T cell receptor beta chain was captured by sequencing in a study of beta chain features in type 1 diabetes. Per germline, CDR1 SGHVS and CDR2 FQNEAQ. V lost 6 bases and J lost 2, with 14 bases in between. The length of the CDR3 is 16 residues. Note on this clone: Its specificity is not known.

Every bit of the isolated RNA underwent reverse transcription, so sequencing read expressed TCRB transcripts. Profiling relied on immunoSEQ multiplex PCR, and the TCRdb table lists in-frame clones only, not all of them. This table holds 430,000 or so clones, about an eighth found once. Study observations and caveats: In patients and controls equally, PCR might favor templates that are shorter. The question left open here concerned HLA type influencing TCRB rearrangement. In the patient group, naive, central memory and Treg TCRB repertoires seemed more alike than in the healthy donor group.

This TCR was sampled from a woman between 18 and 30 years old in good health. The V call is TRBV7-8, the J call TRBJ2-6, with D tentatively TRBD1 (5 bases). The sequenced sample was naive CD4+ T cells from blood. The CDR3 bases are TGTGCCAGCAGTCCGCAAGGGGCTGCTGGGGCCAACGTCCTGACTTTC. It is translated as CASSPQGAAGANVLTF. The variable domain in full, with the rest retrieved from reference TRBV7-8 and TRBJ2-6, is GAGVSQSPRYKVAKRGQDVALRCDPISGHVSLFWYQQALGQGPEFLTYFQNEAQLDKSGLPSDRFFAERPEGSVSTLKIQRTQQEDSAVYLCASSPQGAAGANVLTFGAGSRLTVL.